The 6 T cell receptor beta chains below all came from one sample that was sequenced in a study of CD8 T cells in Susac syndrome. An input of about 0.5 to 1 ug of RNA was subjected to reverse transcription using random hexamers. TCRdb independently ran MiXCR on the immunoSEQ multiplex PCR reads; one entry per CDR3 protein. The sample lists 150,000 or so distinct CDR3 sequences; roughly 93% were seen once. Sequenced: CD4+ T cells from PBMCs. Receptors were obtained from a human donor in good health.

This chain connects TRBV5-1 to TRBJ2-4; the match to TRBD1 covers 10 bases. After removal of 0 bases from V and 6 bases from J, the junction contained 18 bases not matched to a gene. The CDR3 runs to 20 residues. CDR1 and CDR2 from the germline V gene are SGHRS and YFSETQ. CDR3 sequence (DNA): TGCGCCAGCAGCTTGGTGGTTATAGGAGGGGACAGGGGTAGGGGAAACATTCAGTACTTC. It codes for CASSLVVIGGDRGRGNIQYF.

This chain connects TRBV29-1 to TRBJ2-3; 8 nucleotides align to TRBD1. This CDR3 is built from 14 residues. The V and J ends lost 6 bases and 2 bases, in that order; junction bases with no gene match: 7. The germline CDR1 and CDR2 sequences are SQVTM and ANQGSEA. CDR3 region: CSVPTGAITDTQYF. The DNA of the CDR3 is TGCAGCGTCCCGACAGGGGCGATCACAGATACGCAGTATTTT.

This clonotype occurred once. The chain is built from TRBV12-3 or TRBV12-4 and TRBJ2-2; TRBD2 agrees at 9 bases. J gave up 3 bases and V 5 bases, and 7 bases lay outside the gene matches. The CDR3 is 16 amino acids. CDR3 bases: TGTGCCAGCAGTCACGGGACTAGCTCCCACACCGGGGAGCTGTTTTTT. Amino acids: CASSHGTSSHTGELFF.

This clonotype appeared a single time. V gene TRBV18 combines with J gene TRBJ1-4; a possible D gene is TRBD1 (6 bases). The V end was cut by 6 bases, the J end by 0 bases, with 11 bases between. Germline V CDR1 and CDR2: KGHSH, LQKENI. The CDR3 length is 15 residues. CDR3 coding DNA: TGTGCCAGCTCGGATACAGGGCCAACTAATGAAAAACTGTTTTTT. Translating it yields CASSDTGPTNEKLFF.

V gene TRBV4-2 combines with J gene TRBJ2-3; unclear D gene. Germline V gene sequence: CDR1 LGHNA, CDR2 YNFKEQ. Trimming stripped 0 bases from V and 7 bases from J, with 8 bases between. This CDR3 contains 13 residues. The CDR3 is CASSQEVGNTQYF. The CDR3 bases are TGTGCCAGCAGCCAAGAAGTGGGGAATACGCAGTATTTT.

This rearrangement joins TRBV7-9 to TRBJ2-2, with 8 bases aligning to TRBD1. Germline lookup yields CDR1 SEHNR and CDR2 FQNEAQ (reference sequence). The CDR3 has 17 residues. Losses at the gene ends were 5 bases for V and 2 bases for J; bases not matched to a gene: 10. CDR3: CASSPRTGKANTGELFF. In DNA, the CDR3 is TGTGCCAGCAGCCCCCGGACAGGGAAGGCTAACACCGGGGAGCTGTTTTTT. Looking up the rest from reference TRBV7-9 and TRBJ2-2 gives the full variable domain: DTGVSQNPRHKITKRGQNVTFRCDPISEHNRLYWYRQTLGQGPEFLTYFQNEAQLEKSRLLSDRFSAERPKGSFSTLEIQRTEQGDSAMYLCASSPRTGKANTGELFFGEGSRLTVL.